This TCR beta chain emerged from a study of blood T cell repertoires in COVID-19. Whole-study context: Acute-phase and convalescent COVID-19 samples originated in the United States, Italy and Spain. T cells, B-cell-depleted T cells, or PBMCs provided the cDNA or gDNA that served as material.

Germline loops: CDR1 MDHEN, CDR2 SYDVKM. This CDR3 is 15 amino acids long. In the source study's methods: Nucleated cell counts were estimated from reference gene primer amplification. TCRdb's table, derived via immunoSEQ multiplex PCR, lists solely in-frame clones and lacks some. The DNA was the basis for D and trimming; V, J and clone size are from that table. The table includes approximately 200,000 clones, roughly 87% detected once. V gene TRBV28 combines with J gene TRBJ1-5, with 7 bases lining up with TRBD1. Sequencing was carried out using peripheral blood. The TCR originated in a man in his forties with active or convalescent COVID-19. DNA for the CDR3: TGTGCGAGCCACTGGACAGGCGATTGGAATCAGCCCCAGCATTTT. Translating gives CASHWTGDWNQPQHF.